Shown below are 8 T cell receptor beta chains from a single sample sequenced in a study of shared clonotypes between healthy human individuals. The assay was immunoSEQ multiplex PCR, and TCRdb's table has in-frame clones only and misses some. The sample lists more than 2,000,000 clones, around nine tenths occurring once. What was sequenced was naive CD4+ T cells sorted from blood. Noted subset: CD45RA+ positively selected. These receptors all stem from a man aged 18 to 35 in good health.

This chain links TRBV7-2 with TRBJ2-5; D is possibly TRBD1 (6 bases). From germline, CDR1 is SGHTA and CDR2 FQGNSA. V was trimmed by 5 bases and J by 10 bases, leaving 17 bases between them. This CDR3 is built from 13 residues. Written as DNA, the CDR3 is TGTGCCAGCAGCCCTGGACAGCCGGCGGGCCAGTACTTC. Its translation: CASSPGQPAGQYF.

This CDR3 is CASSFKGQGPFSYNSPLHF. CDR3 in DNA: TGTGCCAGCAGCTTTAAGGGACAGGGCCCCTTCTCCTATAATTCACCCCTCCACTTT. The rearrangement links TRBV5-4 to TRBJ1-6, with 9 bases that match TRBD1. The CDR3 sequence is 19 residues long. The junction had 9 bases not matched to a gene; V was cut back by 2 bases and J by 0 bases. The germline gives CDR1 SGHNT, CDR2 YYREEE (reference sequence). Full variable domain (missing parts from reference TRBV5-4 and TRBJ1-6): ETGVTQSPTHLIKTRGQQVTLRCSSQSGHNTVSWYQQALGQGPQFIFQYYREEENGRGNFPPRFSGLQFPNYSSELNVNALELDDSALYLCASSFKGQGPFSYNSPLHFGNGTRLTVT.

The chain links TRBV7-6 to TRBJ2-7; D may be TRBD1 (6 bases). Deletions cut 1 base from V and 2 bases from J, with 9 bases between. In germline, CDR1 is SGHVS, CDR2 FNYEAQ. The CDR3 has 14 residues. The chain's CDR3 is CASSLGGQTYEQYF. The CDR3 DNA reads TGTGCCAGCAGCTTAGGTGGACAGACCTACGAGCAGTACTTC.

J is TRBJ2-7 and V is TRBV18; 10 nucleotides match TRBD2. The CDR3 is made up of 14 amino acids. Germline trimming cut 7 bases from V and 5 bases from J; bases unmatched to any gene: 8. Germline CDR1 and CDR2: KGHSH and LQKENI. The CDR3 loop is CASFPSGRGDEQYF. The CDR3 DNA sequence: TGTGCCAGCTTCCCTAGCGGGAGAGGGGACGAGCAGTACTTC.

The chain joins TRBV18 to TRBJ2-2, with D hard to call. Trimming took off 5 bases at V and 4 bases at J, with 11 bases between the two ends. The CDR3 extends over 14 amino acids. Germline-derived CDR1 and CDR2 are KGHSH and LQKENI. Here the CDR3 reads CASSTNALTGELFF. The CDR3 DNA reads as TGTGCCAGCTCAACTAACGCCCTCACCGGGGAGCTGTTTTTT.

The J gene is TRBJ2-3, the V gene TRBV7-2; 7 nucleotides line up with TRBD2. This CDR3 has 16 residues. Unmatched junction bases numbered 9, after V lost 1 base and J lost 5 bases. Germline V gene lookup returns CDR1 SGHTA and CDR2 FQGNSA. The CDR3, as DNA: TGTGCCAGCAGCTTAGTACGGGCGGGAGCTCAAGATACGCAGTATTTT. Translated: CASSLVRAGAQDTQYF.

The rearrangement links TRBV19 to TRBJ2-1; weak D call: TRBD1 (6 bases). Deletions cut 3 bases from V and 8 bases from J, with 17 bases between. CDR3 length: 15 amino acids. Germline CDR1 is LNHDA and CDR2 is SQIVND (reference sequence). The CDR3 nucleotides read TGTGCCAGTAGTATGGGCAGGGGAAGTTTCGATGAGCAGTTCTTC. As protein: CASSMGRGSFDEQFF.

This clone appeared a single time. The chain recombines TRBV6-4 with TRBJ2-1; D remains unclear. CDR3 length: 14 residues. V was trimmed by 3 bases and J by 7 bases, leaving 13 bases between them. Per germline, CDR1 MRHNA and CDR2 SNTAGT. Here the CDR3 DNA reads TGTGCCAGCAGTGAATATGGGCAGGCAAATGAGCAGTTCTTC. Protein: CASSEYGQANEQFF.